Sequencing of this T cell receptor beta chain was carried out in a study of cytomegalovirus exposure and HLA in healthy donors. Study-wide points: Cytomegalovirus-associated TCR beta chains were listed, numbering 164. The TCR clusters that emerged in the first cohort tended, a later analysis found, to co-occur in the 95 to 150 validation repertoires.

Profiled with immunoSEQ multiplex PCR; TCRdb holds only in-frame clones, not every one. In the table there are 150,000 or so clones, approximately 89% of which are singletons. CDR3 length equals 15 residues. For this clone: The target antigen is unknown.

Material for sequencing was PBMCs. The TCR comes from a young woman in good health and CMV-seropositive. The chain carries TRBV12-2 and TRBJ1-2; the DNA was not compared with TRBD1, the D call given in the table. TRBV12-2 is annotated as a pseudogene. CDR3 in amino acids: CASRLALGGPCGYTF. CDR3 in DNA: TGTGCAAGTCGCTTAGCCTTAGGGGGCCCCTGTGGCTACACCTTC.